This T cell receptor beta chain emerged from a study of shared clonotypes between healthy human individuals. General study points: It was expected that sequencing depth would affect clonotype sharing among donors.

Participating donors were healthy, HIV-negative adults free of recent acute infections or vaccinations. Comment on this clone: Its specificity is not known.

Sequencing used immunoSEQ multiplex PCR; TCRdb keeps in-frame clones, though not all of them. The sample lists 470,000 or so clones, approximately 84% seen once, with over 9.5% in the top ten. Germline V gene sequence: CDR1 LNHDA, CDR2 SQIVND (reference sequence). CDR3 length equals 15 residues. Losses at the gene ends were 6 bases for V and 5 bases for J; bases not matched to a gene: 8. The sequence derives from a woman between 40 and 50 years old in good health. Some clones in this sample may be carry-over from other donors' samples. The J gene is TRBJ1-3, the V gene TRBV19; TRBD1 matches at 9 bases. Sequenced: PBMCs. The CDR3 sequence: CASRSPGQGRNTIYF. CDR3 nucleotide sequence: TGTGCCAGTAGGTCGCCGGGACAGGGTAGAAACACCATATATTTT. The whole variable domain, filled in from reference TRBV19 and TRBJ1-3, reads DGGITQSPKYLFRKEGQNVTLSCEQNLNHDAMYWYRQDPGQGLRLIYYSQIVNDFQKGDIAEGYSVSREKKESFPLTVTSAQKNPTAFYLCASRSPGQGRNTIYFGEGSWLTVV.